This T cell receptor beta chain was profiled in a study of T-cell memory formation after mild COVID-19 (dated by TCRdb to about 2021). For context, the study as a whole: Most TCR sequence clusters were specific to one of the two donors. Two young, previously healthy adult volunteers, one female and one male, were included in the cohort. Longitudinal TCRalpha and TCRbeta repertoire sequencing tracked T-cell clones expanding and contracting after mild COVID-19 in two donors. Study-wide conclusions, independent of this receptor: Contracting CD4+ clones appeared mostly in the CM and EM memory subsets, whereas CD8+ clones were enriched in EMRA. Clones contracting from day 15 to 85 had balanced CD4/CD8 phenotypes, while a second wave expanding from day 15 to 37 was biased towards CD4+. The detection of some responding clones in pre-infection memory suggests that pre-existing cross-reactive memory T cells joined the SARS-CoV-2 response. The study covered only a couple of mild cases, and larger cohorts including severe cases with pre-infection samples were considered necessary. Whether the second-wave clones peaking on day 37 were SARS-CoV-2 specific was not confirmed.

The CDR3 runs 16 residues from the cysteine to the phenylalanine. The entry retains the CDR3 DNA only, 48 bases that are in frame from base 1. The germline ends are 22 bases apart after V is trimmed by 1 base and J by 12 bases. CDR1 and CDR2, looked up from the germline V gene, are LGHNA and YSLEER. PBMCs were isolated by Ficoll-Paque density gradient centrifugation. The sequencing machine was an Illumina NovaSeq 6000. TCRalpha and TCRbeta cDNA libraries were built by 5'RACE with constant-segment primers, adding sample barcodes and unique molecular identifiers. RNA was extracted from every sample with Trizol reagent. The libraries were amplified in two PCR steps, and the second step added a second sample barcode and Illumina TruSeq adapters. Libraries were sequenced on an Illumina NovaSeq with 2 x 150 bp paired-end reads. The study's own analysis went as follows. Demultiplexing of reads and collapsing into UMI-guided consensus sequences were performed with migec v1.2.7. Using mixcr v2.1.11, the UMI consensuses were aligned to TRA and TRB V and J templates and assembled into clonotypes. Clonotypes were classified as expanded or contracted when called significant by both edgeR and NoisET, with noise models trained on biological replicates. For edgeR calls, the thresholds were a false discovery rate-adjusted p below 0.01 and a log2 fold-change of 1. As an exploratory analysis of dynamics, max-normalized trajectories of the 1000 most abundant clonotypes were examined by PCA with hierarchical clustering. The CD4 or CD8 phenotype of responding clones was assigned using the separately sequenced CD4+ and CD8+ repertoires. The public reads were run again by TCRdb, first through fastp at Q25 and then through MiXCR, and only productive beta chains were kept. Here each entry gathers all rows of one CDR3 protein and keeps the most common genes and DNA. Clone size and V and J calls follow TCRdb, not the original study. The sample table records approximately 54,000 distinct CDR3 sequences; less than 15% of these occur just once. About 25% of the sample is taken by the ten largest.

This clonotype was seen a few times. The antigen this receptor binds is unknown. Base qualities are not provided; no much larger clone lies one nucleotide away. This TCR was sampled from a man aged 18 to 29 who had mild COVID-19 (a few samples of this study predate the infection). The sample titles of this study are shuffled in the database, so cell type and time point are left out; the donor was told from shared clones. This chain joins TRBV4-3 to TRBJ2-1, with a tentative D gene TRBD1 over 5 matching bases. Material for sequencing was PBMCs or a T cell subset sorted from them (not recorded which). Here is the DNA: TGCGCCAGCAGCCAAGGCCCCAGGGCACCCCCTCAAGGGCAGTTCTTC. This sequence encodes CASSQGPRAPPQGQFF.